The 27 T cell receptor beta chains presented below share a single source sample, sequenced in a study of Graves' ophthalmopathy and Graves' hyperthyroidism. Scientists amplified the TCR beta CDR3 regions from RNA transcripts. The first round was an RT-PCR with HTBI primers, and the second round was a multiplex PCR. TCRdb analysed the multiplex PCR reads with MiXCR anew, one entry per CDR3 protein. Of some 350,000 distinct CDR3 sequences listed, roughly 15% are singletons. The sample taken for sequencing was peripheral blood. The receptors derive from an adult woman with stable Graves' hyperthyroidism.

The table lists this clonotype with many counts. The rearrangement uses TRBV4-1 and TRBJ1-1; D gene unclear. Germline V gene sequence: CDR1 MGHRA, CDR2 YSYEKL. The ends were cut back, 4 bases at V and 4 bases at J, with 10 bases in the middle. The CDR3 contains 13 residues. The CDR3 coding sequence is TGCGCCAGCAGCCGCACCAAGGGCACTGAAGCTTTCTTT. Translating it yields CASSRTKGTEAFF.

This clonotype was seen repeatedly, ten times or more. The V and J genes are TRBV6-2 or TRBV6-3 and TRBJ2-2, with 10 bases identical to TRBD2. Germline V gives CDR1 MNHEY, CDR2 SVGEGT. V lost 6 bases and J lost 7; bases outside the gene matches: 17. The CDR3 totals 18 residues. CDR3 sequence: CASRGTGSGRFGGGELFF. The CDR3 DNA follows: TGTGCCAGCAGGGGGACAGGTAGCGGGAGGTTCGGTGGCGGGGAGCTGTTTTTT.

This clonotype was counted at least ten times. V gene TRBV10-3 combines with J gene TRBJ1-2; TRBD1 is a possible D gene (5 bases). Trimming shortened V by 4 bases and J by 2 bases, and 11 bases separated the two germline ends. Germline V gives CDR1 ENHRY, CDR2 SYGVKD. CDR3 length: 14 amino acids. The CDR3 spells CAISVPDRNYGYTF. CDR3 DNA sequence: TGTGCCATCAGTGTTCCAGACAGAAACTATGGCTACACCTTC.

This chain joins TRBV5-1 and TRBJ1-1, with TRBD1 matching 12 bases. This CDR3 comprises 17 residues. Trimming cost V 1 base and J 3 bases; bases outside gene matches: 7. Germline CDR1 is SGHRS and CDR2 is YFSETQ. The CDR3 DNA reads TGCGCCAGCAGCTTGAAGGGACAGGGGGCGCAGTACACTGAAGCTTTCTTT. This gives the protein CASSLKGQGAQYTEAFF.

This clonotype came up many times. This chain connects TRBV28 to TRBJ1-6, with a tentative D call TRBD1 (5 bases). V was shortened by 2 bases and J by 9 bases, with 20 bases between the two germline ends. This CDR3 spans 17 amino acids. The germline CDR1 and CDR2 sequences are MDHEN and SYDVKM. The CDR3 loop is CASSLTALGSGGSPLHF. The CDR3 bases are TGTGCCAGCAGTTTAACGGCTCTGGGTTCGGGGGGTTCACCCCTCCACTTT.

In this sample, this clonotype turned up many times. V usage is TRBV19 and J usage is TRBJ1-5; TRBD1 might be the D (6 bases). Trimming took 5 bases from V and 11 from J, leaving 19 bases between them. This CDR3 comprises 14 residues. The germline V gene has CDR1 LNHDA and CDR2 SQIVND (reference sequence). CDR3 residues: CASSAGQTMGTQHF. CDR3 nucleotide sequence: TGTGCCAGTAGTGCTGGACAGACCATGGGGACCCAGCATTTT.

As to this clonotype: In this CDR3 the conserved last residue, phenylalanine or tryptophan, is missing, so a read error is likely. Because the CDR3's place on the DNA is in doubt, the DNA is left out and the CDR3 is given as listed by TCRdb. The chain recombines TRBV6-1 with TRBJ1-5; TRBD1, the table's D call, was not compared with the DNA. The germline gives CDR1 MNHNS, CDR2 SASEGT. The CDR3 is 14 residues long, counting both termini. The CDR3 here is CASSQGGYNQPQRV.

This clonotype was counted a few times. The CDR3 bases are TGCGCCAGCAGCAGCGGACAGGGGAACGGGGAGCTGTTTTTT. It codes for CASSSGQGNGELFF. The chain joins TRBV5-1 to TRBJ2-2; 9 nucleotides match TRBD1. Germline CDR1 and CDR2: SGHRS and YFSETQ. The CDR3 has 14 amino acids. Unmatched junction bases numbered 5, after V lost 4 bases and J lost 7 bases.

At least ten counts were recorded for this clonotype. The rearrangement joins TRBV7-6 to TRBJ2-5; D is unclear. Germline V gives CDR1 SGHVS, CDR2 FNYEAQ. CDR3 length: 15 residues. Trimming removed 5 bases from V and 4 bases from J, with 17 bases in between. CDR3 amino acids: CASSPVGGVLETQYF. CDR3 nucleotides: TGTGCCAGCAGCCCCGTAGGTGGCGTACTAGAGACCCAGTACTTC.

This clonotype was recorded at least ten times. This chain joins TRBV7-3 and TRBJ2-6; a possible D gene is TRBD1 (6 bases). Trimming left V 1 base short and J 0 bases short, with 13 bases between. CDR3 length: 18 amino acids. Looked up from germline, CDR1 is SGHTA and CDR2 is FQGTGA. The CDR3 loop reads CASSLKDRTSSGANVLTF. In DNA form, the CDR3 reads TGTGCCAGCAGCTTAAAGGACAGAACAAGCTCTGGGGCCAACGTCCTGACTTTC.

The gene calls are TRBV6-2 or TRBV6-3 and TRBJ1-4, with 7 bases identical to TRBD1. Looked up from germline, CDR1 is MNHEY and CDR2 is SVGEGT. The CDR3 spans 19 residues. The junction had 16 bases not matched to a gene; V was cut back by 0 bases and J by 6 bases. For the CDR3, the DNA is TGTGCCAGCAGTTACTCGTATCTTGGACAGGCTCTGGGGGATGAAAAACTGTTTTTT. Its protein product is CASSYSYLGQALGDEKLFF.

The chain links TRBV5-3 to TRBJ2-7, with D perhaps matching TRBD1 (5 bases). TRBV5-3 is reported as an ORF; its role is uncertain. The CDR3 totals 16 residues. V lost 10 bases and J lost 3, with 26 bases in between. The CDR3 coding sequence is TGTGCCCCCTCCCTCGGGCTAGACAGACCACTCTACGAGCAGTACTTC. Protein: CAPSLGLDRPLYEQYF.

This clonotype was seen repeatedly, ten times or more. The chain recombines TRBV20-1 with TRBJ2-7, with TRBD1 matching over 11 bases. The V gene's germline CDR1 is DFQATT and CDR2 SNEGSKA (reference sequence). The CDR3 consists of 13 residues. The junction had 5 bases not matched to a gene; V was cut back by 6 bases and J by 4 bases. The CDR3 loop reads CSARDRGGYEQYF. For the CDR3, the DNA is TGCAGTGCCAGGGACAGGGGGGGTTACGAGCAGTACTTC.

This clonotype was recorded many times. V and J are TRBV9 and TRBJ1-1, with 10 bases aligning to TRBD1. CDR3 length equals 15 residues. Trimming took 3 bases from V and 5 from J; bases not matched to a gene: 7. Germline CDR1 and CDR2: SGDLS and YYNGEE. The CDR3 nucleotides are TGTGCCAGCAGCGCGACAGGGGGCATAAGAACTGAAGCTTTCTTT. It is translated as CASSATGGIRTEAFF. Based on the CDR3 plus reference TRBV9 and TRBJ1-1, the full variable domain is DSGVTQTPKHLITATGQRVTLRCSPRSGDLSVYWYQQSLDQGLQFLIQYYNGEERAKGNILERFSAQQFPDLHSELNLSSLELGDSALYFCASSATGGIRTEAFFGQGTRLTVV.

This clonotype was detected ten times or more. The chain combines TRBV3-1 with TRBJ2-5; 7 bases are a match to TRBD2. Germline CDR1 and CDR2: LGHDT and YNNKEL (reference sequence). The CDR3 totals 15 residues. The junction had 8 bases not matched to a gene; V was cut back by 3 bases and J by 4 bases. As DNA, the CDR3 is TGTGCCAGCAGCCACGGCCTAGCGGAGGGAGAGACCCAGTACTTC. It translates to CASSHGLAEGETQYF.

The table lists this clonotype with a few counts. Relative to the germline gene, one junction end is altered; a read error may explain this. The chain carries TRBV11-2 and TRBJ2-4, with 8 bases identical to TRBD2. Per the germline V gene, CDR1 is SGHAT and CDR2 is FQNNGV. The CDR3 is 16 residues long. CDR3 bases: TGTGCCAGCAGCCCCCTTGTTAGCGGGACTGGTTACATTAAGTACTTC. Its protein is CASSPLVSGTGYIKYF.

This chain uses TRBV6-1 with TRBJ1-1; no reliable D call. Trimming took 3 bases from V and 11 from J, leaving 13 bases between them. The germline gives CDR1 MNHNS, CDR2 SASEGT. The CDR3 contains 12 residues. CDR3 bases: TGTGCCAGCAGTGACAGACCTTTTTCGGCTTTCTTT. Protein sequence: CASSDRPFSAFF.

This clonotype was counted many times. This chain links TRBV20-1 with TRBJ1-5; unclear D gene. This CDR3 region has 12 residues. V was clipped by 4 bases and J by 6 bases, with 10 bases between them. Looked up from germline, CDR1 is DFQATT and CDR2 is SNEGSKA (reference sequence). The CDR3 loop is CSANRVGQPQHF. DNA of the CDR3: TGCAGTGCTAACCGGGTTGGTCAGCCCCAGCATTTT.

This clonotype appeared a single time. The germline gene is not matched at one end of the junction; a read error may be the cause. The chain recombines TRBV6-1 with TRBJ2-4, with 8 bases lining up with TRBD1. The CDR3 contains 14 residues. Per germline, CDR1 MNHNS and CDR2 SASEGT. CDR3 protein: CASRDRVAKNIKYF. The CDR3 nucleotides are TGTGCCAGCAGGGACAGGGTTGCCAAAAACATTAAGTACTTC.

The J gene is TRBJ1-2, the V gene TRBV7-2; D might be TRBD1 (5 bases). The V gene lost 4 bases and the J gene lost 8 bases, with 14 bases spanning the gap. CDR3 length: 13 amino acids. CDR1 and CDR2 (germline): SGHTA, FQGNSA. CDR3 nucleotides: TGTGCCAGCAGCTCAGGGCGCCCTGGCGGCTACACCTTC. This encodes CASSSGRPGGYTF.

This clonotype was counted ten times or more. This rearrangement joins TRBV25-1 to TRBJ1-3; D ambiguous. CDR1 is MGHDK, CDR2 SYGVNS, per germline. This CDR3 is 13 amino acids long. Trimming took 8 bases from V and 4 from J, leaving 12 bases between them. CDR3 coding DNA: TGTGCCAGCGCCCCGCGACCGGGAAACACCATATATTTT. This translates into CASAPRPGNTIYF.

This clonotype was seen ten or more times. The chain uses TRBV10-2 and TRBJ2-7; D is possibly TRBD2 (6 bases). V was pared by 3 bases and J by 2 bases, with 14 bases between. The germline gives CDR1 WSHSY, CDR2 SAAADI. The CDR3 spans 15 residues. CDR3 protein: CASSDPSEAPYEQYF. The DNA of the CDR3 is TGCGCCAGCAGTGATCCTAGCGAGGCCCCCTACGAGCAGTACTTC.

This clonotype has just a few counts. For the CDR3, the DNA is TGCGCCAGCAGCCAAGATACAAGCGCCGCCTACGAGCAGTACTTC. It translates to CASSQDTSAAYEQYF. This chain joins TRBV4-1 and TRBJ2-7; D is ambiguous. The CDR3 length is 15 residues. Per germline, CDR1 MGHRA and CDR2 YSYEKL. V shed 0 bases and J shed 2 bases, with 11 bases lying between them.

This chain joins TRBV5-4 and TRBJ2-5, with TRBD1 as a possible D gene (6 bases). Per the germline V gene, CDR1 is SGHNT and CDR2 is YYREEE (reference sequence). The germline V and J ends were trimmed by 0 bases and 4 bases, with 13 bases remaining between them. CDR3 length: 15 residues. The CDR3 loop reads CASSLASGVGETQYF. CDR3 sequence (DNA): TGTGCCAGCAGCTTGGCGTCAGGGGTTGGAGAGACCCAGTACTTC.

For this clonotype: Being one base from a much bigger clone, this may be a read error. This chain joins TRBV28 and TRBJ1-5; 7 bases are a match to TRBD1. Germline V gives CDR1 MDHEN, CDR2 SYDVKM. The CDR3 consists of 15 residues. CDR3 residues: CATETGSYSNQPQQF. For the CDR3, the DNA is TGTGCCACCGAGACAGGGAGTTATAGCAATCAGCCCCAGCAATTT.

This clonotype was picked up many times. This chain uses TRBV28 with TRBJ2-7, with D perhaps assigned TRBD1 or TRBD2 (5 bases each). CDR1 is MDHEN and CDR2 is SYDVKM in the germline V gene. V dropped 0 bases and J dropped 5 bases, with 17 bases sitting between them. The CDR3 has 16 residues. CDR3 bases: TGTGCCAGCAGTTTATGGGGACCCCGAATGACCAACGAGCAGTACTTC. Protein product: CASSLWGPRMTNEQYF.

The genes are TRBV3-1 and TRBJ2-2; 7 bases align to TRBD1. This CDR3 region has 16 residues. CDR1 is LGHDT, CDR2 YNNKEL, per germline (reference sequence). V dropped 2 bases and J dropped 0; count of bases not matched to a gene: 3. CDR3 region: CASSQRDSPNTGELFF. CDR3 sequence (DNA): TGTGCCAGCAGCCAACGGGACAGCCCGAACACCGGGGAGCTGTTTTTT. The full variable domain, with the rest looked up from reference TRBV3-1 and TRBJ2-2, is DTAVSQTPKYLVTQMGNDKSIKCEQNLGHDTMYWYKQDSKKFLKIMFSYNNKELIINETVPNRFSPKSPDKAHLNLHINSLELGDSAVYFCASSQRDSPNTGELFFGEGSRLTVL.